The 18 T cell receptor beta chains presented below share a single source sample, sequenced in a study of blood T cell repertoires in COVID-19. Libraries were prepared by immunoSEQ multiplex PCR; TCRdb keeps only in-frame clonotypes and omits some of them. The sample carries about 170,000 clones, about 87% recorded once. Material for sequencing was peripheral blood. These TCRs come from a woman at least 80 years old with COVID-19, enrolled during active disease.

The chain carries TRBV6-4 and TRBJ1-1; maybe TRBD1 (6 bases). Germline V gene sequence: CDR1 MRHNA, CDR2 SNTAGT. The CDR3 loop spans 15 amino acids. V shed 4 bases and J shed 4 bases, with 16 bases lying between them. CDR3 sequence: CASSVAAGTTTEAFF. Here the CDR3 DNA reads TGTGCCAGCAGTGTGGCGGCAGGGACAACCACTGAAGCTTTCTTT.

V and J are TRBV2 and TRBJ1-2; TRBD1 aligns across 7 bases. Germline V gene data show CDR1 as SNHLY and CDR2 as FYNNEI. J lost 3 bases, V lost 4 bases, and 23 bases had no gene match. The CDR3 consists of 20 residues. The CDR3 bases are TGTGCCAGCAGTGGAAGGGGGCTATCCGGGGGCTCGATTGATGACTATGGCTACACCTTC. This codes for CASSGRGLSGGSIDDYGYTF. Based on the CDR3 plus reference TRBV2 and TRBJ1-2, the full variable domain is EPEVTQTPSHQVTQMGQEVILRCVPISNHLYFYWYRQILGQKVEFLVSFYNNEISEKSEIFDDQFSVERPDGSNFTLKIRSTKLEDSAMYFCASSGRGLSGGSIDDYGYTFGSGTRLTVV.

The chain couples TRBV2 to TRBJ2-5; no clear D gene. Germline CDR1 SNHLY, CDR2 FYNNEI. The CDR3 loop spans 11 amino acids. V shed 6 bases and J shed 0 bases, with 2 bases lying between them. CDR3 nucleotides: TGTGCCAGCAGCAACCAAGAGACCCAGTACTTC. Translating gives CASSNQETQYF.

The chain recombines TRBV12-3 or TRBV12-4 with TRBJ2-5, with 7 bases matching TRBD1. The length of the CDR3 is 13 residues. V dropped 2 bases and J dropped 5; count of bases not matched to a gene: 2. CDR3 DNA: TGTGCCAGCAGTTTAACAGGGGCCGAGACCCAGTACTTC. Its translation is CASSLTGAETQYF.

V and J are TRBV7-4 and TRBJ2-3; D may be TRBD2 (6 bases). Germline CDR1 is SGHVT and CDR2 is SQSDAQ. The ends were cut back, 6 bases at V and 7 bases at J, with 23 bases in the middle. The CDR3 is 16 amino acids. CDR3 protein: CASRKRYGWAGNTQYF. CDR3 coding DNA: TGTGCCAGCAGAAAGAGGTACGGATGGGCGGGAAATACGCAGTATTTT. Looking up the rest from reference TRBV7-4 and TRBJ2-3 gives the full variable domain: GAGVSQSPRYKVAKRGRDVALRCDSISGHVTLYWYRQTLGQGSEVLTYSQSDAQRDKSGRPSGRFSAERPERSVSTLKIQRTEQGDSAVYLCASRKRYGWAGNTQYFGPGTRLTVL.

The gene calls are TRBV5-4 and TRBJ2-2; the D gene is possibly TRBD1 (5 bases). The CDR3 is 15 residues long. Germline V gene sequence: CDR1 SGHNT, CDR2 YYREEE (reference sequence). Trimming shortened V by 1 base and J by 5 bases, and 12 bases separated the two germline ends. CDR3 in DNA: TGTGCCAGCAGCTTGTCGGTAGGGGATACCGGGGAGCTGTTTTTT. Translating it yields CASSLSVGDTGELFF. Combining the CDR3 with reference TRBV5-4 and TRBJ2-2 gives the whole variable domain ETGVTQSPTHLIKTRGQQVTLRCSSQSGHNTVSWYQQALGQGPQFIFQYYREEENGRGNFPPRFSGLQFPNYSSELNVNALELDDSALYLCASSLSVGDTGELFFGEGSRLTVL.

The chain recombines TRBV28 with TRBJ2-1, with 14 bases fitting TRBD2. Germline lookup yields CDR1 MDHEN and CDR2 SYDVKM. After removal of 4 bases from V and 8 bases from J, the junction contained 7 bases not matched to a gene. The CDR3 is 16 amino acids. The CDR3 loop reads CASSSGLAGAGDEQFF. CDR3 bases: TGTGCCAGCAGTTCGGGACTAGCGGGAGCCGGCGATGAGCAGTTCTTC. Complete variable domain (other parts from reference TRBV28 and TRBJ2-1): DVKVTQSSRYLVKRTGEKVFLECVQDMDHENMFWYRQDPGLGLRLIYFSYDVKMKEKGDIPEGYSVSREKKERFSLILESASTNQTSMYLCASSSGLAGAGDEQFFGPGTRLTVL.

The chain carries TRBV6-6 and TRBJ1-5; TRBD1 is a possible D gene (6 bases). Germline V gene sequence: CDR1 MNHNY, CDR2 SVGAGI (reference sequence). This CDR3 comprises 14 residues. Trimming stripped 6 bases from V and 7 bases from J, with 16 bases between. CDR3 nucleotide sequence: TGTGCCAGCAGCTCACAGGGAAGTGGACAGCCCCAGCATTTT. It is translated as CASSSQGSGQPQHF.

This chain joins TRBV3-1 (or the pseudogene TRBV3-2) and TRBJ2-7, with 13 positions matching TRBD2. The CDR3 spans 15 residues. The J segment lost 1 base and the V segment lost 5 bases, leaving 2 bases of the junction unmatched. Germline V CDR1 and CDR2: LGHDT, YNNKEL (reference sequence). The DNA for the CDR3 is TGTGCCAGCAGCACGGGACTAGCGGGGTCCTACGAGCAGTACTTC. It encodes CASSTGLAGSYEQYF.

This chain links TRBV2 with TRBJ2-6; no firm D call. CDR1 and CDR2 from the germline V gene are SNHLY and FYNNEI. V dropped 3 bases and J dropped 3 bases, with 6 bases sitting between them. CDR3 length: 14 residues. In nucleotides, the CDR3 is TGTGCCAGCAGTGATCCGAGTGGGGCCAACGTCCTGACTTTC. Residues: CASSDPSGANVLTF.

The rearrangement joins TRBV27 to TRBJ1-1, with TRBD1 matching over 7 bases. The length of the CDR3 is 17 residues. J gave up 1 base and V 5 bases, and 13 bases lay outside the gene matches. In germline, CDR1 is MNHEY, CDR2 SMNVEV (reference sequence). The CDR3 region is CASSTRQGGLPNTEAFF. For the CDR3, the DNA is TGTGCCAGCAGTACACGACAGGGAGGACTCCCGAACACTGAAGCTTTCTTT.

The chain couples TRBV5-1 to TRBJ1-2; D not certain. CDR1 is SGHRS, CDR2 YFSETQ, per germline. This CDR3 spans 14 amino acids. The V end lost 4 bases, the J end lost 3 bases, and 13 bases lay between the germline ends. CDR3 region: CASSLDGDDYGYTF. CDR3 in DNA: TGCGCCAGCAGCCTGGACGGAGATGACTATGGCTACACCTTC.

V usage is TRBV12-3 or TRBV12-4 and J usage is TRBJ1-4; D remains unclear. The CDR3 length is 13 residues. V gave up 8 bases and J gave up 4 bases, with 11 bases separating them. CDR3 residues: CASSSTINEKLFF. CDR3 nucleotides: TGTGCCAGCTCTTCGACAATTAATGAAAAACTGTTTTTT.

This chain uses TRBV19 with TRBJ1-6, with 11 bases that match TRBD1. Germline CDR1 and CDR2: LNHDA and SQIVND (reference sequence). The CDR3 covers 16 residues. V trimming: 4 bases; J trimming: 9 bases; junction bases outside the gene matches: 8. In DNA form, the CDR3 reads TGTGCCAGTAGTAACACCCGGGGACAGGGGGTTTCACCCCTCCACTTT. Protein: CASSNTRGQGVSPLHF.

V usage is TRBV6-2 or TRBV6-3 and J usage is TRBJ1-5; D might be TRBD1 (6 bases). The CDR3 spans 15 residues. Trimming took off 2 bases at V and 4 bases at J, with 12 bases between the two ends. The germline V gene encodes CDR1 MNHEY and CDR2 SVGEGT. The CDR3 is CASSYGTQANQPQHF. CDR3 in DNA: TGTGCCAGCAGTTACGGGACACAGGCTAATCAGCCCCAGCATTTT.

The rearrangement links TRBV6-2 or TRBV6-3 to TRBJ2-2; possibly TRBD2 for D (6 bases). Trimming left V 3 bases short and J 6 bases short, with 20 bases between. This CDR3 comprises 17 residues. Germline assignment: CDR1 MNHEY and CDR2 SVGEGT. The CDR3 coding sequence is TGTGCCAGCAGTTATCCCGAGGCGGCTAGCGTCCCCGGGGAGCTGTTTTTT. It is translated as CASSYPEAASVPGELFF.

This clone was detected only once. The chain employs TRBV9 and TRBJ1-2; D is perhaps TRBD1 (5 bases). Per germline, CDR1 SGDLS and CDR2 YYNGEE. V was pared by 0 bases and J by 5 bases, with 11 bases between. The CDR3 consists of 14 residues. CDR3 in DNA: TGTGCCAGCAGCGTAGAGGTCGGGGGTTATGGCTACACCTTC. Its protein product is CASSVEVGGYGYTF.

V is TRBV5-1 and J is TRBJ1-2, with D tentatively TRBD1 (6 bases). Germline values: CDR1 SGHRS, CDR2 YFSETQ. There are 19 residues in the CDR3. The V end was cut by 4 bases, the J end by 0 bases, with 25 bases between. This chain's CDR3 is CASSGTRGASLGSNYGYTF. In DNA, the CDR3 is TGCGCCAGCAGCGGAACCCGGGGGGCCTCATTGGGCTCTAACTATGGCTACACCTTC.